This is a list of T cell receptor beta chains from one sample in a study of beta chain features in type 1 diabetes. Repertoires were generated with immunoSEQ multiplex PCR, while TCRdb's copy carries only in-frame clones and drops some. The sample includes fewer than 250,000 clones, over 8.5% seen only once; the top ten take just under 0.035%. The sequenced sample was naive CD4+ T cells from blood. The receptor set was obtained from a woman aged 18 to 35 in good health. Each CDR3 is given without its conserved first and last residue. Only part of the rows carry a size: once, few, many, or a class if the clone is expanded.

length: 14
size: NA
J: TRBJ1-1
V: TRBV5-1
CDR3: ASSSGTGGFNTEAF

length: 13
size: NA
J: TRBJ2-5
V: TRBV5-1
CDR3: ASSLGQGVEETQY

length: 12
size: once
J: TRBJ2-1
V: TRBV10-3
CDR3: AISGGNSYNEQF

length: 10
size: few
J: TRBJ2-7
V: TRBV30
CDR3: ACQLSTRLQY

length: 11
size: few
J: TRBJ1-2
V: TRBV30
CDR3: AWSETRGHGYT

length: 12
size: NA
J: TRBJ1-2
V: TRBV5-1
CDR3: ASSLDRTNYGYT

length: 12
size: many
J: TRBJ2-1
V: TRBV18
CDR3: ASCLAGTGNEQF

length: 12
size: NA
J: TRBJ1-1
V: TRBV6-5
CDR3: ASSYSSKNTEAF

length: 11
size: few
J: TRBJ2-1
V: TRBV6-5
CDR3: ASRQTGSWEQF

length: 11
size: NA
J: TRBJ1-2
V: TRBV9
CDR3: ASSVASFGGYT

length: 13
size: NA
J: TRBJ1-2
V: TRBV14
CDR3: ASSQVGGANYGYT

length: 13
size: NA
J: TRBJ2-7
V: TRBV18
CDR3: ASSPGLAGVHEQY

length: 13
size: NA
J: TRBJ1-4
V: TRBV5-1
CDR3: ASSLMAQGSEKLF

length: 13
size: few
J: TRBJ2-7
V: TRBV5-4
CDR3: ASSPPTSPSYEQY

length: 13
size: few
J: TRBJ1-5
V: TRBV5-6
CDR3: ASSSQGTGDQPQH

length: 14
size: NA
J: TRBJ2-2
V: TRBV11-2
CDR3: ASSRGTSGFTGELF

length: 13
size: NA
J: TRBJ1-1
V: TRBV7-3
CDR3: ASSLLGGLNTEAF

length: 13
size: few
J: NA
V: TRBV5-1
CDR3: ASSHGLAGGYEQY

length: 10
size: few
J: TRBJ1-2
V: TRBV29-1
CDR3: SVDDSFYGYT

length: 13
size: NA
J: TRBJ2-3
V: TRBV29-1
CDR3: SVDVASGYTDTQY

length: 14
size: few
J: TRBJ2-3
V: TRBV6-6
CDR3: ASSYTSGVLGDTQY

length: 14
size: few
J: TRBJ2-3
V: TRBV5-1
CDR3: ASSLGDRGRTDTQY

length: 12
size: few
J: TRBJ1-4
V: TRBV30
CDR3: AWSVWAGDEKLF

length: 14
size: NA
J: TRBJ2-5
V: TRBV5-1
CDR3: ASSLVPSGGEETQY

length: 16
size: NA
J: TRBJ2-1
V: TRBV23-1
CDR3: ASSQSRYSSSSYNEQF

length: 14
size: few
J: TRBJ2-1
V: TRBV6-1
CDR3: ASSKGQGGTLNEQF

length: 12
size: few
J: TRBJ1-5
V: TRBV5-6
CDR3: ASSLQLTRQPQH

length: 16
size: NA
J: TRBJ2-1
V: TRBV5-4
CDR3: ASSSGTSGRASYNEQF

length: 13
size: NA
J: TRBJ1-2
V: TRBV30
CDR3: AWSPTHPGRYGYT

length: 12
size: few
J: TRBJ1-2
V: TRBV5-1
CDR3: ASSLGDRNYGYT

length: 13
size: NA
J: TRBJ1-4
V: TRBV6-5
CDR3: ASRTWGDRDGKLF

length: 11
size: NA
J: TRBJ2-7
V: TRBV11-2
CDR3: ASSLSRDYEQY

length: 14
size: few
J: TRBJ2-1
V: TRBV5-4
CDR3: ASSARLAGVSDEQF

length: 13
size: NA
J: TRBJ1-1
V: TRBV4-1
CDR3: ASSQSGHVNTEAF

length: 13
size: few
J: TRBJ2-3
V: TRBV12-5
CDR3: ASGPGLLGTDTQY

length: 11
size: few
J: TRBJ1-1
V: TRBV5-4
CDR3: ASTKGGDTEAF

length: 11
size: NA
J: TRBJ1-5
V: TRBV6-1
CDR3: ASSVGLPQPQH

length: 14
size: NA
J: TRBJ2-7
V: TRBV18
CDR3: ASSLGPGLAGYEQY

length: 11
size: few
J: TRBJ1-2
V: TRBV28
CDR3: ASSFGTGTGYT

length: 12
size: NA
J: TRBJ2-7
V: TRBV5-4
CDR3: ASSSGQVPREQY

length: 15
size: NA
J: TRBJ2-1
V: TRBV27
CDR3: ASRIEGLAGGMGEQF

length: 14
size: few
J: TRBJ2-1
V: TRBV5-4
CDR3: ASSRGTSGRIDEQF

length: 14
size: NA
J: TRBJ1-2
V: TRBV5-6
CDR3: ASSFGTGLSVYGYT

length: 12
size: NA
J: TRBJ1-2
V: TRBV14
CDR3: ASSQDRGGIGYT